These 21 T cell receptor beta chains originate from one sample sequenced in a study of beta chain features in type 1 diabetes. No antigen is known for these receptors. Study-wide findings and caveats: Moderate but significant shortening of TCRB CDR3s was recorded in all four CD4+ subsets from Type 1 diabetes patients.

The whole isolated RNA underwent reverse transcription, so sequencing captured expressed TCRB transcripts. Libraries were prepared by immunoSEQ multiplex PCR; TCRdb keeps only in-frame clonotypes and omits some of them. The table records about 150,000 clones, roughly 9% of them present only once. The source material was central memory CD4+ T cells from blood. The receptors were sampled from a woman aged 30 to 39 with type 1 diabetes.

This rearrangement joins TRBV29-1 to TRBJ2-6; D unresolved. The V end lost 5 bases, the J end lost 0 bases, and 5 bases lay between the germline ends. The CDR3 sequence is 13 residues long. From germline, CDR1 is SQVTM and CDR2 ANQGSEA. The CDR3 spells CSVTVSGANVLTF. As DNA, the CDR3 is TGCAGCGTTACAGTCTCTGGGGCCAACGTCCTGACTTTC.

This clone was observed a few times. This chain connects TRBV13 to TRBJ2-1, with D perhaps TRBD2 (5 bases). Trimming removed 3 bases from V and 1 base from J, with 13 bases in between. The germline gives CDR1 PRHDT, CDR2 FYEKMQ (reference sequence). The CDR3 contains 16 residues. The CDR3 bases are TGTGCCAGCAGCTTTACTGGTGGGAGTTCCTACAATGAGCAGTTCTTC. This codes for CASSFTGGSSYNEQFF.

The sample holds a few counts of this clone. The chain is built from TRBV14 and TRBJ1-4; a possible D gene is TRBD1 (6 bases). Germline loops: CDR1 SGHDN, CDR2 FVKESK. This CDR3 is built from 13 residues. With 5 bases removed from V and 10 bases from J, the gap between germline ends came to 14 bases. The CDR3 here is CASSSRQDGKLFF. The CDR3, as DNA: TGTGCCAGCAGCTCACGACAGGATGGAAAACTGTTTTTT.

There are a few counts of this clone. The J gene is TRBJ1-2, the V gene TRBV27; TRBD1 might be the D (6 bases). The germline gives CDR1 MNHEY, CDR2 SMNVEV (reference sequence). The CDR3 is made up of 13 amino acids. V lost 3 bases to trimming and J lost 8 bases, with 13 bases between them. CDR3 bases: TGTGCCAGCAGTTTTCGGGGGGCGGGAGGCTACACCTTC. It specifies CASSFRGAGGYTF.

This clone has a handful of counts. CDR3 amino acids: CASSPRGAYNEQFF. The CDR3 DNA reads as TGTGCCAGCTCACCCAGGGGGGCCTACAATGAGCAGTTCTTC. This rearrangement joins TRBV18 to TRBJ2-1; weak D call: TRBD1 (7 bases). The CDR3 consists of 14 residues. Per germline, CDR1 KGHSH and CDR2 LQKENI. V lost 3 bases to trimming and J lost 2 bases, with 8 bases between them.

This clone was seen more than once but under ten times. The chain's CDR3 is CSVDISDTGANYGYTF. CDR3 in DNA: TGCAGCGTTGACATTTCCGACACGGGAGCTAACTATGGCTACACCTTC. The rearrangement uses TRBV29-1 and TRBJ1-2, with D unresolved. The V and J ends lost 3 bases and 0 bases respectively, with 17 bases between them. The CDR3 has 16 amino acids. CDR1 SQVTM and CDR2 ANQGSEA come from the germline V gene.

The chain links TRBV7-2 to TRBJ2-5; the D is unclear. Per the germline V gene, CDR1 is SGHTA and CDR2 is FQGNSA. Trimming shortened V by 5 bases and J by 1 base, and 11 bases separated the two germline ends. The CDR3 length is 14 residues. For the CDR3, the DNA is TGTGCCAGCAGCATAGGCTACGGCCAAGAGACCCAGTACTTC. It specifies CASSIGYGQETQYF.

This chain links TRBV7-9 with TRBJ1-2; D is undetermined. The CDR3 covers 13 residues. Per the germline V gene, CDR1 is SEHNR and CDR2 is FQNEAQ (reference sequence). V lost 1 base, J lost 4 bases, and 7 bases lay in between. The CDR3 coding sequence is TGTGCCAGCAGCTTAGATACCAGCTATGGCTACACCTTC. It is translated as CASSLDTSYGYTF.

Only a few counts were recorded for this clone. CDR3 amino acids: CASSNTNTEAFF. The CDR3 bases are TGTGCCAGCAGCAACACGAACACTGAAGCTTTCTTT. The chain uses TRBV6-6 and TRBJ1-1; D not certain. CDR1 is MNHNY, CDR2 SVGAGI, per germline (reference sequence). This CDR3 contains 12 residues. V was shortened by 6 bases and J by 1 base, with 6 bases between the two germline ends.

The CDR3 spells CAWSIPSGIGTQYF. DNA for the CDR3: TGTGCCTGGAGTATCCCTAGCGGGATAGGTACGCAGTATTTT. The chain carries TRBV30 and TRBJ2-3; 9 nucleotides align to TRBD2. The length of the CDR3 is 14 residues. V dropped 2 bases and J dropped 8; count of bases not matched to a gene: 8. Germline CDR1 and CDR2: GTSNPN and SVGIG (reference sequence).

CDR3 protein: CASSRPRGGDNEQFF. The CDR3 DNA reads TGTGCCAGCAGCCGGCCCCGGGGAGGGGACAATGAGCAGTTCTTC. This sequence joins TRBV25-1 and TRBJ2-1; TRBD2 agrees at 7 bases. Germline CDR1 MGHDK, CDR2 SYGVNS. This CDR3 is built from 15 residues. V gave up 6 bases and J gave up 5 bases; unmatched junction bases: 10. Combining the CDR3 with reference TRBV25-1 and TRBJ2-1 gives the whole variable domain EADIYQTPRYLVIGTGKKITLECSQTMGHDKMYWYQQDPGMELHLIHYSYGVNSTEKGDLSSESTVSRIRTEHFPLTLESARPSHTSQYLCASSRPRGGDNEQFFGPGTRLTVL.

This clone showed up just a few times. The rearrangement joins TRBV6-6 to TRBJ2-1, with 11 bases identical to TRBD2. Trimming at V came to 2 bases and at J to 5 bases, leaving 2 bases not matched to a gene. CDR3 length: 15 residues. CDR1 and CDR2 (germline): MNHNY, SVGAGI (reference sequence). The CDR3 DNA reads TGTGCCAGCAGTTACCTTAGCGGGAGGGACAATGAGCAGTTCTTC. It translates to CASSYLSGRDNEQFF.

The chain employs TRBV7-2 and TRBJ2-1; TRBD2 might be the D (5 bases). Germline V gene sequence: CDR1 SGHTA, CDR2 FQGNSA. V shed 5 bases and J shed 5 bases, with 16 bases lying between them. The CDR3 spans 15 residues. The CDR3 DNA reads TGTGCCAGCAGCCCCCGGCGGGTGGTCGACAATGAGCAGTTCTTC. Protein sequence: CASSPRRVVDNEQFF.

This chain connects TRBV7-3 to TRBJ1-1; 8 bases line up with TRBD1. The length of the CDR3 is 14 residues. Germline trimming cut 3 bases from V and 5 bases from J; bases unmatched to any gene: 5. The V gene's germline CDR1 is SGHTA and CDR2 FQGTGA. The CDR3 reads CASSFSGGATEAFF. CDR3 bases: TGTGCCAGCAGCTTCTCAGGGGGCGCAACTGAAGCTTTCTTT. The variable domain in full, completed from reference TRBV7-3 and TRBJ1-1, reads GAGVSQTPSNKVTEKGKYVELRCDPISGHTALYWYRQSLGQGPEFLIYFQGTGAADDSGLPNDRFFAVRPEGSVSTLKIQRTERGDSAVYLCASSFSGGATEAFFGQGTRLTVV.

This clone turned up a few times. CDR3 loop: CASSLGTSQETQYF. Here the CDR3 DNA reads TGTGCCAGCAGCTTAGGGACAAGTCAAGAGACCCAGTACTTC. The chain combines TRBV7-8 with TRBJ2-5; TRBD1 might be the D (5 bases). V gave up 1 base and J gave up 2 bases, with 8 bases separating them. Germline CDR1 is SGHVS and CDR2 is FQNEAQ. CDR3 size: 14 residues. Full variable domain (remainder filled in from reference TRBV7-8 and TRBJ2-5): GAGVSQSPRYKVAKRGQDVALRCDPISGHVSLFWYQQALGQGPEFLTYFQNEAQLDKSGLPSDRFFAERPEGSVSTLKIQRTQQEDSAVYLCASSLGTSQETQYFGPGTRLLVL.

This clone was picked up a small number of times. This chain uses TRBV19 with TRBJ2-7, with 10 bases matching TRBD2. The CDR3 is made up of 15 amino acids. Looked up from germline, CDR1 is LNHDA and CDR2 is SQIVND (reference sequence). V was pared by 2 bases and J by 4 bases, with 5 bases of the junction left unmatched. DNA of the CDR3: TGTGCCAGTAGTATAAGTTTACTAGCGGGGTACGAGCAGTACTTC. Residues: CASSISLLAGYEQYF.

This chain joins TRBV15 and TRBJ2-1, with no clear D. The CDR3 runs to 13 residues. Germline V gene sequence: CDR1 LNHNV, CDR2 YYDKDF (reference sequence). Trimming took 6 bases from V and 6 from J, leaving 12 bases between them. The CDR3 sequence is CATRVYRFNEQFF. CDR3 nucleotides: TGTGCCACCAGGGTCTACAGATTCAATGAGCAGTTCTTC.

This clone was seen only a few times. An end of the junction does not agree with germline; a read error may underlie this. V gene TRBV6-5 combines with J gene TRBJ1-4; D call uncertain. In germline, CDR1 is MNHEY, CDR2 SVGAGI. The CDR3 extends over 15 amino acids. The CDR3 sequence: CASSDSVRVGEKLFF. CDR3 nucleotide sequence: TGTGCCAGCAGTGACTCCGTGAGAGTTGGTGAAAAACTGTTTTTT.

In DNA form, the CDR3 reads TGTGCCAGCAGCGTAACAGACTCCTACAATGAGCAGTTCTTC. It encodes CASSVTDSYNEQFF. The V and J genes are TRBV9 and TRBJ2-1; D call uncertain. Trimming shortened V by 1 base and J by 0 bases, and 5 bases separated the two germline ends. The CDR3 extends over 14 amino acids. Germline lookup yields CDR1 SGDLS and CDR2 YYNGEE. The full variable domain, in which reference TRBV9 and TRBJ2-1 provide the parts outside the CDR3, is DSGVTQTPKHLITATGQRVTLRCSPRSGDLSVYWYQQSLDQGLQFLIQYYNGEERAKGNILERFSAQQFPDLHSELNLSSLELGDSALYFCASSVTDSYNEQFFGPGTRLTVL.

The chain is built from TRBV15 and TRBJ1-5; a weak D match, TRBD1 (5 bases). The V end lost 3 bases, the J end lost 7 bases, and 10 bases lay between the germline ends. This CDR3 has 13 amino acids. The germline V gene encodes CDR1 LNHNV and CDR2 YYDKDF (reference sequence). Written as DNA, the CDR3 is TGTGCCACCAGCAGGTACACAGGACAGCCCCAGCATTTT. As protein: CATSRYTGQPQHF.

The CDR3 here is CASGDGLGVYNEQFF. CDR3 sequence (DNA): TGCGCCAGCGGGGATGGACTAGGGGTATACAATGAGCAGTTCTTC. This chain links TRBV10-2 with TRBJ2-1; TRBD2 agrees at 7 bases. CDR1 and CDR2 (germline): WSHSY, SAAADI. This CDR3 has 15 residues. The V and J ends lost 8 bases and 4 bases, in that order; junction bases with no gene match: 11.